This TCR beta chain comes out of a study of shared clonotypes between healthy human individuals. Study results and caveats: Among donors, sharing of clonotypes was expected to be affected by sequencing depth.

Across several immunoSEQ plates, the genomic DNA of each subset was split evenly. TCRdb keeps only in-frame clones here, not all; method: immunoSEQ multiplex PCR. Among 190,000 or so clones, around 63% were seen once, and the ten largest hold under 11%. A note on this clone: Its antigen is undetermined.

This TCR came from a man younger than 45 in good health. The sample was memory CD4+ T cells sorted from blood. As for subset: CD45RA-negative fraction.

Written as DNA, the CDR3 is TGTGCCAGCAGCCAAATTTTCGGGGCGAGCACTGAAGCTTTCTTT. Protein: CASSQIFGASTEAFF. This chain joins TRBV14 and TRBJ1-1, with TRBD1 as a possible D gene (5 bases). Germline-derived CDR1 and CDR2 are SGHDN and FVKESK. Trimming took off 2 bases at V and 4 bases at J, with 14 bases between the two ends. The CDR3 is 15 amino acids.